This TCR beta chain originates from a study of cytomegalovirus exposure and HLA in healthy donors. Study-level points and caveats: About 87% or about 30% of the time was how often most TCR beta V segments were productive, according to an earlier analysis.

Details on this clone: Its antigen is undetermined. The identical CDR3 is also encoded by other nucleotide sequences in the sample.

Use of 60 Vbeta and 13 Jbeta primers characterized the PCR. Some clones are missing from TCRdb's copy, which holds only in-frame ones; the method was immunoSEQ multiplex PCR. The sample lists 150,000 to 250,000 clones; around four fifths were seen once. Looked up from germline, CDR1 is SEHNR and CDR2 is FQNEAQ (reference sequence). Trimming at V came to 0 bases and at J to 4 bases, leaving 7 bases not matched to a gene. CDR3 length equals 16 residues. This chain uses TRBV7-9 with TRBJ1-1; 8 bases match TRBD1. The sequence derives from a woman in her forties or fifties in good health and CMV-seropositive. Sequenced material: PBMCs. CDR3 residues: CASSLAGGQGGTEAFF. For the CDR3, the DNA is TGTGCCAGCAGCTTAGCGGGAGGACAGGGTGGCACTGAAGCTTTCTTT.